These 20 T cell receptor beta chains came from one sample sequenced in a study of T cells in Graves' hyperthyroidism and ophthalmopathy. TCR beta CDR3 regions were amplified from RNA transcripts. The primer set for the first-round RT-PCR of the TCR CDR3 was HTBI. TCRdb used MiXCR to reprocess the multiplex PCR reads, holding one entry per CDR3 protein. This table holds approximately 420,000 distinct CDR3 sequences, about an eighth found once. The sequenced sample was blood. The receptor source for this set is a woman aged 18-29 years with Graves' hyperthyroidism.

The rearrangement joins TRBV30 to TRBJ2-3, with D possibly TRBD1 on 6 matching bases. CDR3 length: 14 amino acids. Deletions cut 0 bases from V and 4 bases from J, with 11 bases between. Germline V gives CDR1 GTSNPN, CDR2 SVGIG (reference sequence). The chain's CDR3 is CAWSVGGLADTQYF. In DNA, the CDR3 is TGTGCCTGGAGTGTAGGGGGTCTGGCAGATACGCAGTATTTT.

This clonotype was counted ten times or more. The chain is built from TRBV30 and TRBJ1-2, with D tentatively TRBD1 (6 bases). Germline lookup yields CDR1 GTSNPN and CDR2 SVGIG (reference sequence). This CDR3 comprises 13 residues. The V end lost 8 bases, the J end lost 7 bases, and 20 bases lay between the germline ends. DNA for the CDR3: TGTGCCGGAGAAGGGGCGGGGGCAGGTGGCTACACCTTC. Amino acid sequence: CAGEGAGAGGYTF.

This chain's CDR3 is CASNTGQGTNTEAFF. In nucleotides, the CDR3 is TGCGCCAGCAACACAGGACAGGGTACGAACACTGAAGCTTTCTTT. V gene TRBV5-1 combines with J gene TRBJ1-1; 8 nucleotides line up with TRBD1. The ends lost 6 bases at V and 1 base at J; junction bases unmatched: 8. This CDR3 contains 15 residues. The germline CDR1 and CDR2 sequences are SGHRS and YFSETQ.

This clonotype has ten or more counts. The chain is built from TRBV2 and TRBJ1-5; D is unresolved. From germline, CDR1 is SNHLY and CDR2 FYNNEI. The CDR3 runs to 13 residues. The V and J ends lost 1 base and 5 bases respectively, with 6 bases between them. CDR3 protein: CASSEDTDQPQHF. The DNA of the CDR3 is TGTGCCAGCAGTGAAGACACGGATCAGCCCCAGCATTTT. The complete variable domain, with remaining parts taken from reference TRBV2 and TRBJ1-5, reads EPEVTQTPSHQVTQMGQEVILRCVPISNHLYFYWYRQILGQKVEFLVSFYNNEISEKSEIFDDQFSVERPDGSNFTLKIRSTKLEDSAMYFCASSEDTDQPQHFGDGTRLSIL.

This clonotype was observed a handful of times. V usage is TRBV20-1 and J usage is TRBJ2-1; 11 bases match TRBD2. Per the germline V gene, CDR1 is DFQATT and CDR2 is SNEGSKA (reference sequence). V lost 7 bases, J lost 6 bases, and 8 bases stayed unmatched. The CDR3 contains 14 residues. The chain's CDR3 is CSVTTSGNPNEQFF. As DNA, the CDR3 is TGCAGTGTTACGACTAGCGGGAATCCCAATGAGCAGTTCTTC.

For this clonotype: One base away lies a much larger clone, so this may be a sequencing read error. The chain recombines TRBV6-1 with TRBJ2-2, with 8 nucleotides matching TRBD1. This CDR3 has 14 residues. The germline V gene encodes CDR1 MNHNS and CDR2 SASEGT. The V and J ends lost 7 bases and 3 bases, in that order; junction bases with no gene match: 4. CDR3 DNA sequence: TGTGCCAGCACCCCGACAGGGGACACCGGGGAGCTGTTTTTT. The encoded protein is CASTPTGDTGELFF.

This clonotype was counted ten times or more. This chain uses TRBV29-1 with TRBJ2-1; 10 positions match TRBD2. CDR1 and CDR2 (germline): SQVTM, ANQGSEA. CDR3 length: 16 residues. The junction had 12 bases not matched to a gene; V was cut back by 2 bases and J by 8 bases. This chain's CDR3 is CSVEFPLAGVNDEQFF. The DNA of the CDR3 is TGCAGCGTTGAATTCCCCCTAGCGGGAGTTAACGATGAGCAGTTCTTC.

This chain connects TRBV7-9 to TRBJ2-7; perhaps TRBD2 as D (6 bases). The germline V gene has CDR1 SEHNR and CDR2 FQNEAQ (reference sequence). The CDR3 contains 15 residues. Trimming stripped 2 bases from V and 6 bases from J, with 17 bases between. CDR3 residues: CASSLTERAFGEQYF. The CDR3 region has the DNA TGTGCCAGCAGCTTAACAGAGCGGGCCTTTGGCGAGCAGTACTTC.

This clonotype has at least ten counts. The rearrangement uses TRBV28 and TRBJ2-1; D is ambiguous. From germline, CDR1 is MDHEN and CDR2 SYDVKM. There are 15 residues in the CDR3. V gave up 3 bases and J gave up 1 base, with 10 bases separating them. CDR3 bases: TGTGCCAGCAGTTTGCGCCGTCGATCCTACAATGAGCAGTTCTTC. This codes for CASSLRRRSYNEQFF. The full variable domain, with the rest looked up from reference TRBV28 and TRBJ2-1, is DVKVTQSSRYLVKRTGEKVFLECVQDMDHENMFWYRQDPGLGLRLIYFSYDVKMKEKGDIPEGYSVSREKKERFSLILESASTNQTSMYLCASSLRRRSYNEQFFGPGTRLTVL.

The rearrangement uses TRBV29-1 and TRBJ2-3, with D possibly matching TRBD1 (5 bases). V lost 6 bases and J lost 1, with 11 bases in between. CDR3 size: 13 residues. The V gene's germline CDR1 is SQVTM and CDR2 ANQGSEA. In DNA, the CDR3 is TGCAGCGTGGAACTACAGGGCACAGATACGCAGTATTTT. This codes for CSVELQGTDTQYF.

Regarding this clonotype: The junction and the germline gene differ at one end; a read error may be behind it. As DNA, the CDR3 is TGTGCCAGCCCACCAGGTAGTAACTATGGCTACACCTTC. Its translation: CASPPGSNYGYTF. The chain carries TRBV18 and TRBJ1-2; D is ambiguous. The CDR3 is 13 residues long. Germline loops: CDR1 KGHSH, CDR2 LQKENI.

In this sample, this clonotype turned up many times. V gene TRBV7-2 combines with J gene TRBJ1-4; 9 bases are shared with TRBD1. Germline V gene lookup returns CDR1 SGHTA and CDR2 FQGNSA. The length of the CDR3 is 15 residues. Trimming cost V 5 bases and J 7 bases; bases outside gene matches: 8. This chain's CDR3 is CASSATGGAGEKLFF. The CDR3, as DNA: TGTGCCAGCAGCGCCACAGGGGGCGCGGGTGAAAAACTGTTTTTT.

This clonotype was seen ten or more times. This chain links TRBV30 with TRBJ1-1, with 7 bases that match TRBD1. The CDR3 runs to 13 residues. V shed 0 bases and J 4 bases; nucleotides not matched to a gene: 2. CDR1 and CDR2 from the germline V gene are GTSNPN and SVGIG (reference sequence). This CDR3 is CAWSVDRATEAFF. In nucleotides, the CDR3 is TGTGCCTGGAGTGTAGACAGGGCCACTGAAGCTTTCTTT.

The gene calls are TRBV7-2 and TRBJ2-7; 13 bases line up with TRBD2. J was trimmed by 7 bases and V by 3 bases; bases with no gene match: 3. The CDR3 runs 14 residues. The germline CDR1 and CDR2 sequences are SGHTA and FQGNSA. CDR3 DNA sequence: TGTGCCAGCAGCTTGGGACTAGCGGGAAAAGAGCAGTACTTC. Its protein product is CASSLGLAGKEQYF.

The sample holds a few counts of this clonotype. The chain links TRBV7-9 to TRBJ1-3, with D tentatively TRBD1 (6 bases). V was shortened by 5 bases and J by 2 bases, with 16 bases between the two germline ends. Germline lookup yields CDR1 SEHNR and CDR2 FQNEAQ (reference sequence). There are 16 residues in the CDR3. CDR3 sequence: CASSLGGLQAGNTIYF. In DNA, the CDR3 is TGTGCCAGCAGCCTCGGGGGGCTACAGGCTGGAAACACCATATATTTT. The full variable domain, in which reference TRBV7-9 and TRBJ1-3 provide the parts outside the CDR3, is DTGVSQNPRHKITKRGQNVTFRCDPISEHNRLYWYRQTLGQGPEFLTYFQNEAQLEKSRLLSDRFSAERPKGSFSTLEIQRTEQGDSAMYLCASSLGGLQAGNTIYFGEGSWLTVV.

V and J are TRBV5-4 and TRBJ1-2; 7 positions agree with TRBD1. CDR3 length equals 14 residues. With V trimmed by 3 bases and J by 3 bases, 5 bases remained unmatched. Germline values: CDR1 SGHNT, CDR2 YYREEE (reference sequence). This CDR3 reads CASSSPGTDYGYTF. In DNA form, the CDR3 reads TGTGCCAGCAGCTCCCCCGGGACAGACTATGGCTACACCTTC. Complete variable domain (other parts from reference TRBV5-4 and TRBJ1-2): ETGVTQSPTHLIKTRGQQVTLRCSSQSGHNTVSWYQQALGQGPQFIFQYYREEENGRGNFPPRFSGLQFPNYSSELNVNALELDDSALYLCASSSPGTDYGYTFGSGTRLTVV.

Many counts were recorded for this clonotype. Germline is not matched at one junction end, which may reflect a read error. The CDR3 here is CASSYSRVRVEKLFF. CDR3 nucleotide sequence: TGTGCCAGCAGCTACTCCCGGGTTCGAGTCGAAAAACTGTTTTTT. The genes are TRBV6-5 and TRBJ1-4; the D is unclear. There are 15 residues in the CDR3. CDR1 and CDR2 from the germline V gene are MNHEY and SVGAGI.

This clonotype was seen ten or more times. The chain employs TRBV12-3 or TRBV12-4 and TRBJ2-5, with 8 nucleotides matching TRBD2. CDR3 length: 15 amino acids. The junction had 11 bases not matched to a gene; V was cut back by 6 bases and J by 5 bases. The CDR3 bases are TGTGCCAGCAGCCCCGGGGGGGGAGAGTTCGAGACCCAGTACTTC. It translates to CASSPGGGEFETQYF.

This clonotype was seen repeatedly, ten times or more. The V call is TRBV2, the J call TRBJ2-1, with 15 bases lining up with TRBD2. Germline lookup yields CDR1 SNHLY and CDR2 FYNNEI. V shed 6 bases and J 3 bases; nucleotides not matched to a gene: 3. The CDR3 runs to 16 residues. In nucleotides, the CDR3 is TGTGCCAGCAGGGGGGGACTAGCGGGAGGCTACAATGAGCAGTTCTTC. Translated, it gives CASRGGLAGGYNEQFF.

V is TRBV24-1 and J is TRBJ1-5; TRBD1 might be the D (5 bases). The germline V and J ends were trimmed by 9 bases and 0 bases, with 14 bases remaining between them. CDR3 length: 15 amino acids. The V gene's germline CDR1 is KGHDR and CDR2 SFDVKD. The CDR3 DNA sequence: TGTGCCACCCAGGGCAGGAGGGTTAGCAATCAGCCCCAGCATTTT. This translates into CATQGRRVSNQPQHF.